This T cell receptor beta chain was sequenced in a study of T-cell memory formation after mild COVID-19. Notes on the study in general: Pre-infection memory showed some responding clones, and this suggested that cross-reactive memory joined.

The CDR3 consists of 14 residues. Germline assignment: CDR1 MNHEY and CDR2 SVGEGT. Trimming pared 6 bases from V and 5 bases from J, leaving 16 bases between. This clonotype was detected only a few times. Antigen unknown. TCRdb passed the 5' RACE reads through MiXCR, listing each CDR3 protein once. Of approximately 500,000 distinct CDR3 sequences in the sample, 20% to 30% were seen once. This sequence originates from an adult woman who had mild COVID-19 (a few samples of this study predate the infection). Cell type and time point are not known. The V and J genes are TRBV6-2 or TRBV6-3 and TRBJ2-5, with D perhaps matching TRBD1 (5 bases). Source material: PBMCs or a T cell subset sorted from them (not recorded which). CDR3 nucleotides: TGTGCCAGCAGACCCCAGGGTTTGGACGAGACCCAGTACTTC. As protein: CASRPQGLDETQYF.